A selection of T cell receptor beta chains follows, all from one sample in a study of regulatory T cells in long-lasting Graves disease. TCRdb reanalysed the multiplex PCR reads using MiXCR and keeps one entry per CDR3 protein. The sample carries fewer than 350,000 distinct CDR3 sequences, under 20% recorded once. The sequencing used peripheral blood mononuclear cells (PBMCs), collected at new diagnosis, from a patient treated with antithyroid drugs. These receptors all come from a female donor with Graves disease. Each CDR3 is given with its conserved first and last residue. The order of the fields is J gene, D gene, clone size, V gene, CDR3 protein, CDR3 DNA. A D gene is named only where the DNA matches it firmly. Size tells how often a clone was seen (once, few, many) or the class of an expanded clone, and some rows leave it out.

j_call: TRBJ2-7
d_call: TRBD2
clone_size: many
v_call: TRBV7-9
cdr3_aa: CASLVAGGSHEQYF
cdr3_nt: TGTGCCAGCCTGGTTGCGGGAGGTTCCCACGAGCAGTACTTC

j_call: TRBJ2-3
d_call: .
clone_size: many
v_call: TRBV12-3/TRBV12-4
cdr3_aa: CASIPGRQNTDTQYF
cdr3_nt: TGTGCCAGCATCCCCGGTCGGCAGAACACAGATACGCAGTATTTT

j_call: TRBJ2-7
d_call: TRBD1
clone_size: many
v_call: TRBV6-1
cdr3_aa: CASSGGRGQFSYEQYF
cdr3_nt: TGTGCCAGCAGTGGGGGCAGGGGGCAATTTTCCTACGAGCAGTACTTC

j_call: TRBJ2-2
d_call: TRBD1
clone_size: many
v_call: TRBV20-1
cdr3_aa: CSARDRGGTGELFF
cdr3_nt: TGCAGTGCTCGAGACAGGGGAGGCACCGGGGAGCTGTTTTTT

j_call: TRBJ2-1
d_call: TRBD1
clone_size: .
v_call: TRBV7-8
cdr3_aa: CASSLGDRVYNEQFF
cdr3_nt: TGTGCCAGCAGCTTAGGGGACAGGGTCTACAATGAGCAGTTCTTC

j_call: TRBJ2-3
d_call: TRBD1
clone_size: .
v_call: TRBV5-1
cdr3_aa: CASSFGTGGFTDTQYF
cdr3_nt: TGCGCCAGCAGCTTTGGGACAGGGGGTTTCACAGATACGCAGTATTTT

j_call: TRBJ2-1
d_call: TRBD2
clone_size: many
v_call: TRBV20-1
cdr3_aa: CSARDPAGVLNEQFF
cdr3_nt: TGCAGTGCTAGAGATCCAGCGGGAGTGCTCAATGAGCAGTTCTTC

j_call: TRBJ2-2
d_call: TRBD1
clone_size: many
v_call: TRBV5-1
cdr3_aa: CASSPAGTGGTGELFF
cdr3_nt: TGCGCCAGCAGCCCAGCAGGGACAGGGGGCACCGGGGAGCTGTTTTTT

j_call: TRBJ2-6
d_call: .
clone_size: many
v_call: TRBV29-1
cdr3_aa: CSGNGGSGANVLTF
cdr3_nt: TGCAGCGGCAACGGGGGCTCTGGGGCCAACGTCCTGACTTTC

j_call: TRBJ1-2
d_call: TRBD1
clone_size: .
v_call: TRBV29-1
cdr3_aa: CSVTIWEGALLYTF
cdr3_nt: TGCAGCGTTACCATTTGGGAGGGGGCGCTTCTCTACACCTTC

j_call: TRBJ1-2
d_call: .
clone_size: few
v_call: TRBV7-2
cdr3_aa: CASSSWADNYGYTF
cdr3_nt: TGTGCCAGCAGCTCGTGGGCAGATAACTATGGCTACACCTTC

j_call: TRBJ1-1
d_call: .
clone_size: few
v_call: TRBV18
cdr3_aa: CASSPTQGDTEAFF
cdr3_nt: TGTGCCAGCTCACCAACACAAGGGGACACTGAAGCTTTCTTT

j_call: TRBJ2-7
d_call: .
clone_size: many
v_call: TRBV2
cdr3_aa: CASSEDIYEQYF
cdr3_nt: TGTGCCAGCAGTGAGGACATCTACGAGCAGTACTTC

j_call: TRBJ1-1
d_call: .
clone_size: .
v_call: TRBV3-1
cdr3_aa: CASSQDRGRMNTEAFF
cdr3_nt: TGTGCCAGCAGCCAAGATAGAGGGCGGATGAACACTGAAGCTTTCTTT

j_call: TRBJ2-3
d_call: TRBD1
clone_size: .
v_call: TRBV11-3
cdr3_aa: CASSRSGQGMDTQYF
cdr3_nt: TGTGCCAGCAGCCGCTCGGGACAGGGTATGGATACGCAGTATTTT

j_call: TRBJ2-3
d_call: TRBD2
clone_size: many
v_call: TRBV2
cdr3_aa: CASTGEFGGRDTQYF
cdr3_nt: TGTGCCAGCACCGGGGAATTCGGGGGGAGAGATACGCAGTATTTT

j_call: TRBJ2-2
d_call: TRBD2
clone_size: .
v_call: TRBV11-3
cdr3_aa: CASSLEGIGLAEQNTGELFF
cdr3_nt: TGTGCCAGCAGCTTAGAGGGTATTGGACTAGCGGAACAAAACACCGGGGAGCTGTTTTTT

j_call: TRBJ2-5
d_call: TRBD2
clone_size: many
v_call: TRBV10-3
cdr3_aa: CAISGAAGTGNGSGETQYF
cdr3_nt: TGTGCCATCAGTGGGGCAGCGGGAACGGGCAATGGCTCCGGGGAGACCCAGTACTTC

j_call: TRBJ1-5
d_call: .
clone_size: .
v_call: TRBV20-1
cdr3_aa: CSAQPGSNQPQHF
cdr3_nt: TGCAGTGCCCAACCGGGGAGCAATCAGCCCCAGCATTTT

j_call: TRBJ1-3
d_call: .
clone_size: many
v_call: TRBV6-1
cdr3_aa: CASSRTGISGNTIYF
cdr3_nt: TGTGCCAGCAGCCGAACCGGGATCTCTGGAAACACCATATATTTT

j_call: TRBJ1-4
d_call: TRBD1
clone_size: .
v_call: TRBV7-9
cdr3_aa: CASSRGGIRDSLEKLFF
cdr3_nt: TGTGCCAGCAGCCGGGGAGGGATTCGGGACAGCCTAGAAAAACTGTTTTTT

j_call: TRBJ1-2
d_call: .
clone_size: .
v_call: TRBV19
cdr3_aa: CASTDPNYGYTF
cdr3_nt: TGTGCCAGTACAGATCCTAACTATGGCTACACCTTC

j_call: TRBJ1-2
d_call: .
clone_size: .
v_call: TRBV10-3
cdr3_aa: CAISESEGWMGYTF
cdr3_nt: TGTGCCATCAGTGAGTCGGAGGGTTGGATGGGCTACACCTTC

j_call: TRBJ1-5
d_call: TRBD1
clone_size: many
v_call: TRBV28
cdr3_aa: CASSTPTGNNQPQHF
cdr3_nt: TGTGCCAGCAGTACCCCGACAGGGAACAATCAGCCCCAGCATTTT

j_call: TRBJ1-2
d_call: .
clone_size: many
v_call: TRBV29-1
cdr3_aa: CSVTQGINYGYTF
cdr3_nt: TGCAGCGTTACCCAGGGAATCAATTATGGCTACACCTTC

j_call: TRBJ2-1
d_call: TRBD2
clone_size: many
v_call: TRBV27
cdr3_aa: CASSLAGEYNEQFF
cdr3_nt: TGTGCCAGCAGCTTAGCGGGAGAGTACAATGAGCAGTTCTTC

j_call: TRBJ2-6
d_call: .
clone_size: many
v_call: TRBV28
cdr3_aa: CASSLTSSGANVLTF
cdr3_nt: TGTGCCAGCAGTTTAACAAGCTCTGGGGCCAACGTCCTGACTTTC

j_call: TRBJ2-7
d_call: TRBD2
clone_size: many
v_call: TRBV27
cdr3_aa: CASSLSASGNYEQYF
cdr3_nt: TGTGCCAGCAGTTTATCGGCTAGCGGGAACTACGAGCAGTACTTC

j_call: TRBJ2-4
d_call: .
clone_size: .
v_call: TRBV7-8
cdr3_aa: CAISLKGGIQYF
cdr3_nt: TGTGCCATCAGCTTAAAAGGGGGCATTCAGTACTTC

j_call: TRBJ2-7
d_call: .
clone_size: many
v_call: TRBV20-1
cdr3_aa: CSARGQNYEQYF
cdr3_nt: TGCAGTGCTAGAGGGCAGAACTACGAGCAGTACTTC

j_call: TRBJ2-7
d_call: TRBD2
clone_size: many
v_call: TRBV28
cdr3_aa: CASSLDGGSEQYF
cdr3_nt: TGTGCCAGCAGTTTGGATGGCGGGAGCGAGCAGTACTTC

j_call: TRBJ2-1
d_call: TRBD2
clone_size: many
v_call: TRBV5-1
cdr3_aa: CASSPPGLAGYNEQFF
cdr3_nt: TGCGCCAGCAGCCCCCCGGGACTAGCGGGGTACAATGAGCAGTTCTTC

j_call: TRBJ1-6
d_call: .
clone_size: .
v_call: TRBV27
cdr3_aa: CASSPSWPYNSPLHF
cdr3_nt: TGTGCCAGCAGCCCCAGTTGGCCCTATAATTCACCCCTCCACTTT

j_call: TRBJ2-1
d_call: TRBD2
clone_size: few
v_call: TRBV5-6
cdr3_aa: CASSLDAREAYNEQFF
cdr3_nt: TGTGCCAGCAGCTTGGATGCGCGGGAGGCATACAATGAGCAGTTCTTC

j_call: TRBJ2-2
d_call: TRBD2
clone_size: .
v_call: TRBV6-1
cdr3_aa: CASSHGLAGAGELFF
cdr3_nt: TGTGCCAGCAGTCACGGACTAGCGGGGGCGGGGGAGCTGTTTTTT

j_call: TRBJ1-1
d_call: .
clone_size: .
v_call: TRBV5-4
cdr3_aa: CASSLTDRNTEAFF
cdr3_nt: TGTGCCAGCAGCTTGACGGACAGGAACACTGAAGCTTTCTTT

j_call: TRBJ2-2
d_call: TRBD2
clone_size: many
v_call: TRBV27
cdr3_aa: CASSRGLAGDTGELFF
cdr3_nt: TGTGCCAGCAGTAGGGGACTAGCGGGAGACACCGGGGAGCTGTTTTTT

j_call: TRBJ2-1
d_call: .
clone_size: many
v_call: TRBV3-1
cdr3_aa: CASSRGSDNEQFF
cdr3_nt: TGTGCCAGCAGCCGAGGGTCGGACAATGAGCAGTTCTTC

j_call: TRBJ2-7
d_call: TRBD1
clone_size: many
v_call: TRBV6-2/TRBV6-3
cdr3_aa: CASSYSTRQGALREQYF
cdr3_nt: TGTGCCAGCAGTTACTCGACCAGACAGGGGGCGCTTAGGGAGCAGTACTTC

j_call: TRBJ2-1
d_call: .
clone_size: .
v_call: TRBV5-1
cdr3_aa: CASRRGVDNEQFF
cdr3_nt: TGCGCCAGCAGAAGGGGGGTTGACAATGAGCAGTTCTTC

j_call: TRBJ1-1
d_call: .
clone_size: .
v_call: TRBV7-9
cdr3_aa: CASSYGGPEAFF
cdr3_nt: TGTGCCAGCAGCTACGGGGGCCCAGAAGCTTTCTTT

j_call: TRBJ1-2
d_call: .
clone_size: many
v_call: TRBV30
cdr3_aa: CAWSGGLGYTF
cdr3_nt: TGTGCCTGGAGTGGGGGGCTCGGCTACACCTTC

j_call: TRBJ1-2
d_call: .
clone_size: .
v_call: TRBV18
cdr3_aa: CASSPGAAANYGYTF
cdr3_nt: TGTGCCAGCTCACCGGGGGCCGCTGCTAACTATGGCTACACCTTC

j_call: TRBJ2-3
d_call: TRBD2
clone_size: many
v_call: TRBV11-2
cdr3_aa: CASSLGLAGDGNTQYF
cdr3_nt: TGTGCCAGCAGCTTAGGGCTAGCGGGCGACGGGAATACGCAGTATTTT

j_call: TRBJ2-3
d_call: .
clone_size: few
v_call: TRBV5-1
cdr3_aa: CASSLTFTQYF
cdr3_nt: TGCGCCAGCAGCTTGACTTTTACGCAGTATTTT

j_call: TRBJ2-7
d_call: TRBD1
clone_size: many
v_call: TRBV27
cdr3_aa: CASSIIRDSPYEQYF
cdr3_nt: TGTGCCAGCAGTATCATCCGGGACAGCCCCTACGAGCAGTACTTC

j_call: TRBJ1-2
d_call: TRBD1
clone_size: .
v_call: TRBV11-3
cdr3_aa: CASSLDSGQGPTNYGYTF
cdr3_nt: TGTGCCAGCAGCTTAGATTCGGGACAGGGGCCAACTAACTATGGCTACACCTTC